This entry lists 2 T cell receptor beta chains sequenced from one sample in a study of cytomegalovirus exposure and HLA in healthy donors. The PCR was carried out with 60 Vbeta primers and 13 Jbeta primers. Measured with immunoSEQ multiplex PCR; TCRdb has only the in-frame clones, and not every one. This table holds about 170,000 clones, under 90% found once. The specimen was PBMCs. Receptors were obtained from a male donor in good health and CMV-seronegative.

The chain uses TRBV6-6 and TRBJ2-2; tentatively, D is TRBD1 (6 bases). The CDR3 runs to 15 residues. V was trimmed by 6 bases and J by 6 bases, leaving 17 bases between them. Germline-derived CDR1 and CDR2 are MNHNY and SVGAGI (reference sequence). CDR3 nucleotides: TGTGCCAGCAGCCGAGCCCGTACAGGGCCCGGGGAGCTGTTTTTT. Translating it yields CASSRARTGPGELFF.

Points on this clone: The same CDR3 arises from other DNA sequences in this sample as well. This chain uses TRBV5-4 with TRBJ2-3; D gene unclear. The germline gives CDR1 SGHNT, CDR2 YYREEE (reference sequence). This CDR3 comprises 14 residues. The V gene lost 0 bases and the J gene lost 3 bases, with 8 bases spanning the gap. This CDR3 reads CASSLAGSTDTQYF. In nucleotides, the CDR3 is TGTGCCAGCAGCTTGGCCGGGTCGACAGATACGCAGTATTTT.